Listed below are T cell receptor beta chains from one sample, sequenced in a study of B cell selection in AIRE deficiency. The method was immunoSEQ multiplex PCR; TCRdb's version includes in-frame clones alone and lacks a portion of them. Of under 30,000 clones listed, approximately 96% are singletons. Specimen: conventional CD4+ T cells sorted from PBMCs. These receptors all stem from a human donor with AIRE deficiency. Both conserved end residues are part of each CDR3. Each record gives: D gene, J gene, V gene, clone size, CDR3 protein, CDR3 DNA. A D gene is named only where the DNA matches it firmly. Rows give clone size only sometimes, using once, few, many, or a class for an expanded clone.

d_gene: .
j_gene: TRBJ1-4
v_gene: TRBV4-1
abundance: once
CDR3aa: CASSQEGQANEKLFF
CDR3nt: TGCGCCAGCAGCCAAGAGGGGCAGGCCAATGAAAAACTGTTTTTT

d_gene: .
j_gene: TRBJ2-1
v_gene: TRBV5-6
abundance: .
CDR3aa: CASSRGTLNEQFF
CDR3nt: TGTGCCAGCAGCAGGGGGACTCTAAATGAGCAGTTCTTC

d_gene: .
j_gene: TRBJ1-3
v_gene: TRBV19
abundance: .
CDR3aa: CASNRRDLESGNTIYF
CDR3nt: TGTGCCAGTAACCGAAGGGACCTCGAATCGGGAAACACCATATATTTT

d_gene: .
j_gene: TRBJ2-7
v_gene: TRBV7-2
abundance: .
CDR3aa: CASSLVGQGVYEQYF
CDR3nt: TGTGCCAGCAGCTTAGTTGGGCAGGGCGTCTACGAGCAGTACTTC

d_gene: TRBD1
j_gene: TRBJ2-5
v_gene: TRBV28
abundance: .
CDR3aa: CASSRTGVETQYF
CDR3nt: TGTGCCAGCAGCCGGACAGGGGTGGAGACCCAGTACTTC

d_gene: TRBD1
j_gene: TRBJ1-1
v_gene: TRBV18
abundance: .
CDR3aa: CASSPGQGTAEAFF
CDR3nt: TGTGCCAGCTCACCGGGACAGGGGACGGCTGAAGCTTTCTTT

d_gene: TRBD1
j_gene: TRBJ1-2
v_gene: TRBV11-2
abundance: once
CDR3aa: CASSRDRDHGYTF
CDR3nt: TGTGCCAGCAGCCGCGACAGGGACCATGGCTACACCTTC

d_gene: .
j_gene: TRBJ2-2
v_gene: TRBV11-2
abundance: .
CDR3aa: CASSLDRGRAGELFF
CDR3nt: TGTGCCAGCAGCTTAGACAGGGGAAGGGCCGGGGAGCTGTTTTTT

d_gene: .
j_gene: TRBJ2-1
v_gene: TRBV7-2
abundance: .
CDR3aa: CASSTKPQFF
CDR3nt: TGTGCCAGCAGCACAAAGCCGCAGTTCTTC

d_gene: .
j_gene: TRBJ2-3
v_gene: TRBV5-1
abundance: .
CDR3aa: CASSFRMGLGGDTQYF
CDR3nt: TGCGCCAGCAGCTTCAGGATGGGGTTGGGGGGAGATACGCAGTATTTT

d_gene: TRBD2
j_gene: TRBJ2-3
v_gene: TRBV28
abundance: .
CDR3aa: CASSLGLAGVDTQYF
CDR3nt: TGTGCCAGCAGCTTGGGACTAGCGGGAGTAGATACGCAGTATTTT

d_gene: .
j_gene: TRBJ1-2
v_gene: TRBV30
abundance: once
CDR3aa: CAWSVWPGAKYGYTF
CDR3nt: TGTGCCTGGAGTGTATGGCCGGGGGCGAAATATGGCTACACCTTC

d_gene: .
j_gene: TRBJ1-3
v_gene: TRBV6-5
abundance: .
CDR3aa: CASQRGTYSGNTIYF
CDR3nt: TGTGCCAGTCAACGGGGGACCTACTCTGGAAACACCATATATTTT

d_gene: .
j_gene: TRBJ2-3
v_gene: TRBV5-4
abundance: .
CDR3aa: CASSLGRFTDTQYF
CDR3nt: TGTGCCAGCAGCTTAGGCAGATTCACAGATACGCAGTATTTT

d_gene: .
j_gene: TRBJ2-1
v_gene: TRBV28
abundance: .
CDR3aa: CASTEGGGSYNEQFF
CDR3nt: TGTGCCAGCACCGAAGGAGGGGGAAGCTACAATGAGCAGTTCTTC

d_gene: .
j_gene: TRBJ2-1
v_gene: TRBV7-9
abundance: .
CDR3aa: CASSLSGELYNEQFF
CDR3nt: TGTGCCAGCAGCTTATCAGGGGAACTTTACAATGAGCAGTTCTTC

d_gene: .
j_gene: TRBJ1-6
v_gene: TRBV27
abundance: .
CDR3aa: CASRPTNSPLHF
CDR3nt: TGTGCCAGCCGACCGACCAATTCACCCCTCCACTTT

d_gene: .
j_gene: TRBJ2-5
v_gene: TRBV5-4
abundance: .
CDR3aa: CASSRDWPETQYF
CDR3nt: TGTGCCAGCAGCCGGGACTGGCCAGAGACCCAGTACTTC

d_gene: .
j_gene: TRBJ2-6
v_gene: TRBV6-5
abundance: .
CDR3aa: CASSKQGAGANVLTF
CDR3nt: TGTGCCAGCAGTAAACAGGGAGCGGGGGCCAACGTCCTGACTTTC

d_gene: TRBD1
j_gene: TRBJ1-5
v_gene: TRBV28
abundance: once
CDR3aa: CASSPQQGRGNQPQHF
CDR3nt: TGTGCCAGCAGTCCCCAACAGGGGAGGGGCAATCAGCCCCAGCATTTT

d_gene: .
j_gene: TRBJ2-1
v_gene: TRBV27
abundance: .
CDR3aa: CASSPGLSSYNEQFF
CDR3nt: TGTGCCAGCAGCCCAGGCCTAAGCTCCTACAATGAGCAGTTCTTC

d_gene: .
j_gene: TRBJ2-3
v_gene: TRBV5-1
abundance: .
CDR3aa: CASPPDTQYF
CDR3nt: TGCGCCAGCCCCCCGGATACGCAGTATTTT

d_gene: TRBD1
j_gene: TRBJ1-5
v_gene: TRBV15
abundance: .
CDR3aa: CATSTWTGGVSRQPQHF
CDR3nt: TGTGCCACCAGCACCTGGACAGGGGGCGTATCTAGGCAGCCCCAGCATTTT

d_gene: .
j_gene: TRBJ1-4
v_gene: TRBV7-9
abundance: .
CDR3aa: CASSPRAMEKLFF
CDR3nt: TGTGCCAGCAGCCCCCGGGCGATGGAAAAACTGTTTTTT

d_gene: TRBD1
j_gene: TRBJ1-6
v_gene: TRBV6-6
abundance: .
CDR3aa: CASSYSGTGDSPLHF
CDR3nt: TGTGCCAGCAGTTACTCCGGGACAGGGGATTCACCCCTCCACTTT

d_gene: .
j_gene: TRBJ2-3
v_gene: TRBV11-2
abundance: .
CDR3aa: CASSFGGATFTDTQYF
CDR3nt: TGTGCCAGCAGCTTCGGTGGTGCCACCTTCACAGATACGCAGTATTTT

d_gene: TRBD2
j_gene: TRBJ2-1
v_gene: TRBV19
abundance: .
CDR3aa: CASSMREKYNEQFF
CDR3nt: TGTGCCAGTAGTATGCGGGAGAAATACAATGAGCAGTTCTTC

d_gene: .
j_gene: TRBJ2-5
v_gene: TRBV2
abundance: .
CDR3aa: CASSDLMSSQETQYF
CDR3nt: TGTGCCAGCAGTGATCTTATGTCGTCACAAGAGACCCAGTACTTC

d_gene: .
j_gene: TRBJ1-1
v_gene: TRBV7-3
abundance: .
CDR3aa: CASSLVGRNTEAFF
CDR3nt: TGTGCCAGCAGCTTAGTGGGGAGGAACACTGAAGCTTTCTTT

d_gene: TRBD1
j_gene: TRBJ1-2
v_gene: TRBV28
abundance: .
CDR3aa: CASSVQGWYGYTF
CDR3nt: TGTGCCAGCAGTGTACAGGGGTGGTATGGCTACACCTTC

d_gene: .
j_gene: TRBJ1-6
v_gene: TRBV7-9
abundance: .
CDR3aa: CASSLSAGPNSPLHF
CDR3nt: TGTGCCAGCAGCTTATCGGCAGGACCTAATTCACCCCTCCACTTT

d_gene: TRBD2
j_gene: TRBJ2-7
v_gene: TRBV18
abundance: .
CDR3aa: CASSPGGLNEQYF
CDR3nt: TGTGCCAGCTCCCCCGGGGGGTTGAACGAGCAGTACTTC

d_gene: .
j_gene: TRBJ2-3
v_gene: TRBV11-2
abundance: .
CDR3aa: CASSRVPGVTDTQYF
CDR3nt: TGTGCCAGCAGCCGCGTCCCTGGGGTCACAGATACGCAGTATTTT

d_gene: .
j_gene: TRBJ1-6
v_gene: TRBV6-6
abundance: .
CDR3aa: CASKLGSGFLDSPLHF
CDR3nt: TGTGCCAGCAAGTTAGGGTCCGGGTTCTTGGATTCACCCCTCCACTTT

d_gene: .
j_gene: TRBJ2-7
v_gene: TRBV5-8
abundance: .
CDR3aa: CASSGVAYEQYF
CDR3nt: TGTGCCAGCAGCGGCGTAGCCTACGAGCAGTACTTC

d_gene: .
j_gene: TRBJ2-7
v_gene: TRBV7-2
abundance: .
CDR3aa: CASSLPDPEQYF
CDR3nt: TGTGCCAGCAGCTTACCCGACCCCGAGCAGTACTTC

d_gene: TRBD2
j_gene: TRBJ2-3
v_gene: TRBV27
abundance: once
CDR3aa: CASSPSLAGVTDTQYF
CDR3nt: TGTGCCAGCAGTCCTTCCCTAGCGGGAGTTACAGATACGCAGTATTTT

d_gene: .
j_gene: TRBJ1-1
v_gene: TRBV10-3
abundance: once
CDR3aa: CAISDVLSEAFF
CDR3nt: TGTGCCATCAGTGATGTTTTATCTGAAGCTTTCTTT

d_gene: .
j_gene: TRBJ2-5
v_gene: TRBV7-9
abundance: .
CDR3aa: CASSLVRIQETQYF
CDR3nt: TGTGCCAGCAGCTTAGTCAGAATACAAGAGACCCAGTACTTC

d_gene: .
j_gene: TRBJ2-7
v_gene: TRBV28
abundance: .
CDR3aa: CASSLVAGSYEQYF
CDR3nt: TGTGCCAGCAGTTTGGTAGCTGGGTCCTACGAGCAGTACTTC

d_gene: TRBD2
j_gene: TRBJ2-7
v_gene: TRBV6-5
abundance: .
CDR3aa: CAAGGRDPYEQYF
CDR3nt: TGTGCAGCGGGGGGCAGGGACCCCTACGAGCAGTACTTC

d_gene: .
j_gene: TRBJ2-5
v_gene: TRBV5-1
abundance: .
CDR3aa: CASSNVFGQQETQYF
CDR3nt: TGCGCCAGCAGCAATGTATTCGGGCAACAAGAGACCCAGTACTTC

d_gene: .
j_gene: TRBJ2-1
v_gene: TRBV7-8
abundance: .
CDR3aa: CASNQGGFAPNEQFF
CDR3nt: TGTGCCAGCAATCAAGGGGGATTTGCCCCCAATGAGCAGTTCTTC

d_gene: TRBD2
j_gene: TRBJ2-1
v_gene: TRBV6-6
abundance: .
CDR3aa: CASTRTSGSSYNEQFF
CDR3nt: TGTGCCAGCACCCGGACTAGCGGGAGCTCCTACAATGAGCAGTTCTTC

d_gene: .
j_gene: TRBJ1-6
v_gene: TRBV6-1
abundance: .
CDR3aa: CASSEFGPSLHF
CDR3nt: TGTGCCAGCAGTGAATTTGGTCCATCCCTCCACTTT

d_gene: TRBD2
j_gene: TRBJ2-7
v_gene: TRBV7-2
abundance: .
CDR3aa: CASSLAAGVGYEQYF
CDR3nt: TGTGCCAGCAGCTTAGCGGCGGGAGTTGGCTACGAGCAGTACTTC

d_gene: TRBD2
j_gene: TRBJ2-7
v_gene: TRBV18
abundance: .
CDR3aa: CASSPLAGGPSSYEQYF
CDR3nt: TGTGCCAGCTCACCTCTAGCGGGAGGGCCCTCGTCCTACGAGCAGTACTTC

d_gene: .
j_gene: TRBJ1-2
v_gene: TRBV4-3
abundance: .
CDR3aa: CASSQRTDSNYGYTF
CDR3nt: TGCGCCAGCAGCCAGAGGACGGACAGTAACTATGGCTACACCTTC

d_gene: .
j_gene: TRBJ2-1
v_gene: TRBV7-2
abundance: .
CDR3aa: CASSLSGTRDNEQFF
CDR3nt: TGTGCCAGCAGCCTGTCCGGGACTCGAGACAATGAGCAGTTCTTC

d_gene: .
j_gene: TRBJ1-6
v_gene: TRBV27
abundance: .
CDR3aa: CASSFTALYNSPLHF
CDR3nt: TGTGCCAGCAGTTTTACCGCACTTTATAATTCACCCCTCCACTTT

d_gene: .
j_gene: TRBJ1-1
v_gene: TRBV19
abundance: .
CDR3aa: CASSRGPNTEAFF
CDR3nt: TGTGCCAGTAGTAGAGGTCCGAACACTGAAGCTTTCTTT

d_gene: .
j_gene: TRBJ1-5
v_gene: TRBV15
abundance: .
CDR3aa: CATSPGGAQFSQPQHF
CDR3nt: TGTGCCACCAGCCCCGGAGGGGCCCAGTTTAGTCAGCCCCAGCATTTT

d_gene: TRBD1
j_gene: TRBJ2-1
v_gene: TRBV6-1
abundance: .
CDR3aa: CASSGTGGLNEQFF
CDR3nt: TGTGCCAGCAGCGGGACAGGGGGCCTAAATGAGCAGTTCTTC

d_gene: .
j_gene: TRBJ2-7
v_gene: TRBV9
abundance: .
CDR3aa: CASSVGDNSYEQYF
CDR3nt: TGTGCCAGCAGCGTAGGGGACAACTCCTACGAGCAGTACTTC

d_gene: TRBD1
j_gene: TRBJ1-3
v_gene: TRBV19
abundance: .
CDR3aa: CASSTPLGGRGNTIYF
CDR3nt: TGTGCCAGTAGTACTCCTCTAGGGGGCCGCGGAAACACCATATATTTT

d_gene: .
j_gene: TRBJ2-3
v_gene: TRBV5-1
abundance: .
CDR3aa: CASSSIMDTQYF
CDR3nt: TGCGCCAGCAGTTCTATAATGGATACGCAGTATTTT

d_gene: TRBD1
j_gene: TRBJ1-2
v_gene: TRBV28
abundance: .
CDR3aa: CASRRGTGFTF
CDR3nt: TGTGCCAGCCGACGAGGGACAGGGTTCACCTTC